Below, one T cell receptor beta chain is given with its context. What it recognizes is unknown. The data originate from a study of T cell responses to AZD1222 COVID-19 vaccine. Points from the study as a whole: Possibly, clonal diversity was underestimated; donors were largely white British and included more females.

Here immunoSEQ multiplex PCR was the method, and the copy in TCRdb shows in-frame clones only, minus some. The sample includes fewer than 150,000 clones, around 93% of them seen just once. The sample in question was peripheral blood, obtained 28 days after the second AZD1222 dose. The TCR sequence derives from an adult who received the AZD1222 COVID-19 vaccine.

DNA of the CDR3: TGCGCCAGCAGCTTTGGACAAATCAAGGTCCTCTATGGCTACACCTTC. This sequence encodes CASSFGQIKVLYGYTF. The gene calls are TRBV5-1 and TRBJ1-2; possible D gene TRBD1, 5 bases. V dropped 2 bases and J dropped 4 bases, with 18 bases sitting between them. The CDR3 is 16 amino acids. CDR1 and CDR2 (germline): SGHRS, YFSETQ.